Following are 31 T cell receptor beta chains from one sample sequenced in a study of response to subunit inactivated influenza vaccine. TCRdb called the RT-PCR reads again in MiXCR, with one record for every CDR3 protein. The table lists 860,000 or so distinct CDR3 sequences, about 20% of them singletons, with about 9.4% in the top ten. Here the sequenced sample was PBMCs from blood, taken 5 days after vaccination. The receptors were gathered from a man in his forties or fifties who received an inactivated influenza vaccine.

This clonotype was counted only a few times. The CDR3 spells CASSSGDLVPDTQYF. The CDR3 DNA reads TGTGCCAGCAGCTCAGGGGATCTTGTTCCAGATACGCAGTATTTT. V usage is TRBV9 and J usage is TRBJ2-3; TRBD1 is a possible D gene (6 bases). V was pared by 4 bases and J by 4 bases, with 16 bases between. The germline V gene encodes CDR1 SGDLS and CDR2 YYNGEE. The CDR3 loop spans 15 amino acids.

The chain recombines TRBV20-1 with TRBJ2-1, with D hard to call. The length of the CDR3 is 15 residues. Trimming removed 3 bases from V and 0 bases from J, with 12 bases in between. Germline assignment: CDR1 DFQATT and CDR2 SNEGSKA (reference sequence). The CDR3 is CSARNPGSSYNEQFF. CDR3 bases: TGCAGTGCTAGGAACCCGGGTAGCTCCTACAATGAGCAGTTCTTC.

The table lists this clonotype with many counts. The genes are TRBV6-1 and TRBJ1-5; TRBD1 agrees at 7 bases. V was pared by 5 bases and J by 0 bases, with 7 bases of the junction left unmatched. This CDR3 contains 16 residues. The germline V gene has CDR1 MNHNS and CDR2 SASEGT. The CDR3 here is CASSPRTGNSNQPQHF. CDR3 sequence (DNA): TGTGCCAGCAGTCCAAGGACAGGAAATAGCAATCAGCCCCAGCATTTT.

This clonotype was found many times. This chain's CDR3 is CATSKGGDTQYF. The CDR3 DNA is TGTGCCACCAGCAAGGGAGGCGATACGCAGTATTTT. The chain joins TRBV15 to TRBJ2-3; possibly TRBD2 for D (6 bases). Germline V CDR1 and CDR2: LNHNV, YYDKDF (reference sequence). The CDR3 runs 12 residues. Deletions cut 4 bases from V and 6 bases from J, with 8 bases between.

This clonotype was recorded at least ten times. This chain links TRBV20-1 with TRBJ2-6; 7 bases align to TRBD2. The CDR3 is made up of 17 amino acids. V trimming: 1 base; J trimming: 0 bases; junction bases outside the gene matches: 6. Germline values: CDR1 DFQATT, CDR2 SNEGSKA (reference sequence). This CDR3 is CSARGRGEPSGANVLTF. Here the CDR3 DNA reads TGCAGTGCTAGAGGTCGGGGGGAACCCTCTGGGGCCAACGTCCTGACTTTC.

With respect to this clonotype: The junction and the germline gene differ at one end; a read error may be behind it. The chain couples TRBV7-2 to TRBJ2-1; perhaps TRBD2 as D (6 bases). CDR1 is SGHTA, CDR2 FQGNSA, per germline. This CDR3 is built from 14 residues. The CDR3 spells CASSTEGSHNEQFF. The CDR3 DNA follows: TGTGCCAGCAGCACGGAGGGCTCCCACAATGAGCAGTTCTTC. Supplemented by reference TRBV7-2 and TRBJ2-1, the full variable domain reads GAGVSQSPSNKVTEKGKDVELRCDPISGHTALYWYRQSLGQGLEFLIYFQGNSAPDKSGLPSDRFSAERTGGSVSTLTIQRTQQEDSAVYLCASSTEGSHNEQFFGPGTRLTVL.

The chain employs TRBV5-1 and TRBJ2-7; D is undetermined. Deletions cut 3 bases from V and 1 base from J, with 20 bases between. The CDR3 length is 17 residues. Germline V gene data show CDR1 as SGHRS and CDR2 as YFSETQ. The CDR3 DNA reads TGCGCCAGCAGCTACGACGGAAGCCCTGGGCCGTCCTACGAGCAGTACTTC. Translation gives CASSYDGSPGPSYEQYF.

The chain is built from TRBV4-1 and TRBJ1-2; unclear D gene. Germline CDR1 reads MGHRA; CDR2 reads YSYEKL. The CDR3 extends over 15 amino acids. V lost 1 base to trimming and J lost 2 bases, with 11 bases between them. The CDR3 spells CASSQAEAANYGYTF. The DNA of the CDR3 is TGCGCCAGCAGCCAAGCTGAGGCAGCGAACTATGGCTACACCTTC.

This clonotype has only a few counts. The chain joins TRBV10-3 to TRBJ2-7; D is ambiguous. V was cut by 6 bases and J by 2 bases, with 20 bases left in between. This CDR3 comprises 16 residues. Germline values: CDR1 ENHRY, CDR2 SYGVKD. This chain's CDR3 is CAISPQVALGAYEQYF. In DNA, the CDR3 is TGTGCCATCAGCCCCCAGGTAGCCCTCGGCGCCTACGAGCAGTACTTC.

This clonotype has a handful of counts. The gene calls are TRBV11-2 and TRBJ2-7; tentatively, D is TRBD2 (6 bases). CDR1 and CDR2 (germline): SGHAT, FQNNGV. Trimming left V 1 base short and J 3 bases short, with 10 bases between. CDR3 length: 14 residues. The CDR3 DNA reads TGTGCCAGCAGCTTAGTGAGCGGGCTCTACGAGCAGTACTTC. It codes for CASSLVSGLYEQYF.

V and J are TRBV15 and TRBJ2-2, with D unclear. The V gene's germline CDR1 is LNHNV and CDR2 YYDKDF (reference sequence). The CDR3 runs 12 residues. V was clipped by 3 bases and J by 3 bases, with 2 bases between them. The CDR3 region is CATSRYTGELFF. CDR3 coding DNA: TGTGCCACCAGCAGGTACACCGGGGAGCTGTTTTTT.

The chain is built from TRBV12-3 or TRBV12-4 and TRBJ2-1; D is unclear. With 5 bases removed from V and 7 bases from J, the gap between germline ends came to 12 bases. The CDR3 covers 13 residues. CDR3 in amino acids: CASSPTQANEQFF. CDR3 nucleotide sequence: TGTGCCAGCAGTCCCACGCAAGCGAATGAGCAGTTCTTC.

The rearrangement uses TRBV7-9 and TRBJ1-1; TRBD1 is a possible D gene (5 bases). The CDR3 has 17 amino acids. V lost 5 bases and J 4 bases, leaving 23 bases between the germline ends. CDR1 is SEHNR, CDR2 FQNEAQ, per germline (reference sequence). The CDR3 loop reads CASSMPFRDLGGTEAFF. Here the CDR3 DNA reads TGTGCCAGCAGCATGCCTTTCAGGGATCTCGGGGGCACTGAAGCTTTCTTT.

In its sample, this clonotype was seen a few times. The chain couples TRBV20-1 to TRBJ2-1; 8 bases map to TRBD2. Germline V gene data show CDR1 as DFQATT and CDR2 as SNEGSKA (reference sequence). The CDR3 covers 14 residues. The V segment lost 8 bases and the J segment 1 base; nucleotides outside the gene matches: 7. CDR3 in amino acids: CSSLSGMSYNEQFF. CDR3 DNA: TGCAGTTCCCTTAGCGGGATGTCCTACAATGAGCAGTTCTTC.

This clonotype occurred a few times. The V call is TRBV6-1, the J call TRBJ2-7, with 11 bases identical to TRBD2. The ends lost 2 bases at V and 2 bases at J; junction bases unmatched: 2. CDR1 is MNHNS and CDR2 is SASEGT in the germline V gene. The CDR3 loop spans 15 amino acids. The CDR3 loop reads CASSEIAGGPYEQYF. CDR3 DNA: TGTGCCAGCAGTGAAATAGCGGGAGGGCCCTACGAGCAGTACTTC.

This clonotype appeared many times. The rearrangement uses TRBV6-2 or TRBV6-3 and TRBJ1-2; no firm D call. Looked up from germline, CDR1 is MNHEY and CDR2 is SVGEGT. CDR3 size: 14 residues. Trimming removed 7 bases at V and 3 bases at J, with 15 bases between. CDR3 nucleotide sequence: TGTGCCAGCACTCTTAGGACCGACTACTATGGCTACACCTTC. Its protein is CASTLRTDYYGYTF.

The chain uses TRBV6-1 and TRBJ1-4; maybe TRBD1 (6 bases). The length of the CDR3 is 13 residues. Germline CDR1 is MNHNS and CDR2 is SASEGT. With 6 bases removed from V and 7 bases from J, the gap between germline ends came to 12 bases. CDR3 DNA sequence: TGTGCCAGCAGAGGGGGAGGTTTTGAAAAACTGTTTTTT. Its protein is CASRGGGFEKLFF.

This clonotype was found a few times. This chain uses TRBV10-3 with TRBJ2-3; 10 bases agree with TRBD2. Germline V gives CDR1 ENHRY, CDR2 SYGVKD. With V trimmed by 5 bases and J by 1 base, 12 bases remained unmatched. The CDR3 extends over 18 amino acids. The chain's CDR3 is CAISLRRASGGRTDTQYF. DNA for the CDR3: TGTGCCATCAGTTTAAGGCGGGCTAGCGGGGGCCGCACAGATACGCAGTATTTT.

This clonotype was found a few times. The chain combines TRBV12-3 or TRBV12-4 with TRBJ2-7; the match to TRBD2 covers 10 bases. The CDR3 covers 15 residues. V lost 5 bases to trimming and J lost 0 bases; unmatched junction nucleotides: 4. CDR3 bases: TGTGCCAGCAGTAATAGCGGGGGGAGCTCCTACGAGCAGTACTTC. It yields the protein CASSNSGGSSYEQYF.

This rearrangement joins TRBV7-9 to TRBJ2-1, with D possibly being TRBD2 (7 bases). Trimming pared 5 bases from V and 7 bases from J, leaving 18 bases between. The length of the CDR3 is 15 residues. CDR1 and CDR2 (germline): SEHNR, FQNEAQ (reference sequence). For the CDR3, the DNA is TGTGCCAGCAGCCGTGAGGGGGGGCCCGGAAATGAGCAGTTCTTC. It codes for CASSREGGPGNEQFF.

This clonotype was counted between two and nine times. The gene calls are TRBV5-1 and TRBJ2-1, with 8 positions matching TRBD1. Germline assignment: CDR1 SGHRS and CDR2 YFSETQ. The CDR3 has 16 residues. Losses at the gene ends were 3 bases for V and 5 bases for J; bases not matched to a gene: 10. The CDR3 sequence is CASSSLTGGWDNEQFF. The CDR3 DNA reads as TGCGCCAGCAGCTCGTTAACAGGGGGATGGGACAATGAGCAGTTCTTC.

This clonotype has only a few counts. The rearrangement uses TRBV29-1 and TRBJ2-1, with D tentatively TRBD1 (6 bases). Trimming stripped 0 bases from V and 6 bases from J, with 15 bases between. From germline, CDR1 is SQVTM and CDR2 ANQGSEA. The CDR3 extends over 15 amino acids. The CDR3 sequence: CSVEDPQGFRNEQFF. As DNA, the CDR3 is TGCAGCGTTGAAGACCCACAGGGTTTTCGCAATGAGCAGTTCTTC.

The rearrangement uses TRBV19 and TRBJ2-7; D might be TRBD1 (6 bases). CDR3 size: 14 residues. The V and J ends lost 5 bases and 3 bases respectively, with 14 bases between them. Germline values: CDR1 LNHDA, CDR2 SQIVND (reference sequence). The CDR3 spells CASSVPGQVYEQYF. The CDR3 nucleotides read TGTGCCAGTAGTGTACCGGGACAAGTCTACGAGCAGTACTTC.

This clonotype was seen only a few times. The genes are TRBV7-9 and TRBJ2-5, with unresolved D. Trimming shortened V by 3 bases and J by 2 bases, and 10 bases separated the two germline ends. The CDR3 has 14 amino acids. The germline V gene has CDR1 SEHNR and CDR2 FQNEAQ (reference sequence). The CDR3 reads CASSLSVMQETQYF. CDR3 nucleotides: TGTGCCAGCAGCTTGTCGGTGATGCAAGAGACCCAGTACTTC.

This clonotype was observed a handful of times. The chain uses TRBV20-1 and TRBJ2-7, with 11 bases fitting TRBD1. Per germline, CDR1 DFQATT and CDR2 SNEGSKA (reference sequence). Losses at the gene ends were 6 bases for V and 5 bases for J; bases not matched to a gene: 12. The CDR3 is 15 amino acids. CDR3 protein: CSAETLGQGDNEQYF. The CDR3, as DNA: TGCAGTGCGGAAACCCTGGGACAGGGGGACAACGAGCAGTACTTC.

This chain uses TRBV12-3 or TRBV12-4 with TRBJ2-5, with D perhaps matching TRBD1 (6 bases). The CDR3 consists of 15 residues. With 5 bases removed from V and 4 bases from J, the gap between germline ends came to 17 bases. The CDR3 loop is CASSPGTTMTETQYF. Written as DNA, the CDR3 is TGTGCCAGCAGTCCCGGGACAACCATGACAGAGACCCAGTACTTC.

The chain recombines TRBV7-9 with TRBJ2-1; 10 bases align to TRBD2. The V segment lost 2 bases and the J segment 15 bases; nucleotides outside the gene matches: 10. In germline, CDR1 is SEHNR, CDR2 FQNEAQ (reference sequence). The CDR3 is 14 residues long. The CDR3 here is CASSLSGSGRAWFF. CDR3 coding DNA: TGTGCCAGCAGCTTATCAGGGAGCGGGAGGGCGTGGTTCTTC.

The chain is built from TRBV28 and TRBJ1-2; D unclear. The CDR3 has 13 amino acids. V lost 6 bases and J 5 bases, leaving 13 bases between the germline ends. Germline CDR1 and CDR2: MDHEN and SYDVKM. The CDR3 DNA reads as TGTGCCAGCAGCCGCGACCGGGAATATGGCTACACCTTC. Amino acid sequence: CASSRDREYGYTF.

CDR3 amino acids: CASSQFQLGTEAFF. DNA of the CDR3: TGCGCCAGCAGCCAATTCCAGTTGGGCACTGAAGCTTTCTTT. This chain links TRBV4-3 with TRBJ1-1; D not resolved. Trimming took off 2 bases at V and 4 bases at J, with 11 bases between the two ends. This CDR3 has 14 residues. Germline CDR1 LGHNA, CDR2 YSLEER.

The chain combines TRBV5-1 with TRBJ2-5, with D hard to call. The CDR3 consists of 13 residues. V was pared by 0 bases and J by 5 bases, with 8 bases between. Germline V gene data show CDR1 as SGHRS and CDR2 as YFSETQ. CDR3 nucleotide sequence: TGCGCCAGCAGCTTGGTACTCATGGAGACCCAGTACTTC. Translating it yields CASSLVLMETQYF.

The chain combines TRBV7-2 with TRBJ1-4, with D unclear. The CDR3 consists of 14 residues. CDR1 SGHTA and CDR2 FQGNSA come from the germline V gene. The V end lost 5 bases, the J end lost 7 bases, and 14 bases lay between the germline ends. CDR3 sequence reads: CASSPAMPLEKLFF. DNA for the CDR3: TGTGCCAGCAGCCCTGCAATGCCTCTTGAAAAACTGTTTTTT.